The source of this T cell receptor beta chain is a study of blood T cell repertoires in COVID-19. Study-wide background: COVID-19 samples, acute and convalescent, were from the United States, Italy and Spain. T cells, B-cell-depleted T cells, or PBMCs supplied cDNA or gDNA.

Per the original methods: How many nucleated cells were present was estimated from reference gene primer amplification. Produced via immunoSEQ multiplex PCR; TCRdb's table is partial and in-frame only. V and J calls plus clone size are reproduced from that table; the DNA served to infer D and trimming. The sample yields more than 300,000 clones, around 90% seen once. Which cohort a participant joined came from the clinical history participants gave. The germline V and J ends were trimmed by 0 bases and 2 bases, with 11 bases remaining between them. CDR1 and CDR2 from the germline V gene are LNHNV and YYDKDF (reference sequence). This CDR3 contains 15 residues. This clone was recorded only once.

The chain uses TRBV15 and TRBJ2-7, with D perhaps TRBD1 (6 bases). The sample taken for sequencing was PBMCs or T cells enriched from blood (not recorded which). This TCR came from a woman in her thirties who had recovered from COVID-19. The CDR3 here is CATSREMGAPYEQYF. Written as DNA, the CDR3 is TGTGCCACCAGCAGAGAAATGGGGGCCCCCTACGAGCAGTACTTC.